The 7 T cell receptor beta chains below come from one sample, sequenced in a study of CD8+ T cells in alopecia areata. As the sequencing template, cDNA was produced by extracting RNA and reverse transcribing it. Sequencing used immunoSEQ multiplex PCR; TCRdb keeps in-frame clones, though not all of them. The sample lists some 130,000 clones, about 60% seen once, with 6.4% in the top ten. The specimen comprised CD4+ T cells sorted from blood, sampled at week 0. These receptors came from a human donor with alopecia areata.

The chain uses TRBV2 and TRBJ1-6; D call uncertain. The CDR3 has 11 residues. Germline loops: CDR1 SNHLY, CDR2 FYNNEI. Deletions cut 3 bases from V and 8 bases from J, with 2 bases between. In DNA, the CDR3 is TGTGCCAGCAGTGACGATTCACCCCTCCACTTT. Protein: CASSDDSPLHF. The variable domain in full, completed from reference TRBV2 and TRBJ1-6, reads EPEVTQTPSHQVTQMGQEVILRCVPISNHLYFYWYRQILGQKVEFLVSFYNNEISEKSEIFDDQFSVERPDGSNFTLKIRSTKLEDSAMYFCASSDDSPLHFGNGTRLTVT.

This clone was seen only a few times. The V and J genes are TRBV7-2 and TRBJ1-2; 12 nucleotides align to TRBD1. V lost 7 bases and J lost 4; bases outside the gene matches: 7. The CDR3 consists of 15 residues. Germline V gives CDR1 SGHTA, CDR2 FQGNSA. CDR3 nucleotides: TGTGCCAGCAACTCTAGGGGACAGGGGGCCTATGGCTACACCTTC. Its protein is CASNSRGQGAYGYTF. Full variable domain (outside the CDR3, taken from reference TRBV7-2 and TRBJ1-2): GAGVSQSPSNKVTEKGKDVELRCDPISGHTALYWYRQSLGQGLEFLIYFQGNSAPDKSGLPSDRFSAERTGGSVSTLTIQRTQQEDSAVYLCASNSRGQGAYGYTFGSGTRLTVV.

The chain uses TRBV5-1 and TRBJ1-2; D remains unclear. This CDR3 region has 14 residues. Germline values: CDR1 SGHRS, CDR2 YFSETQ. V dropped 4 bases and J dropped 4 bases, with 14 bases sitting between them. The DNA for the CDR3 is TGCGCCAGCAGCCCCAACGATAACAGCTATGGCTACACCTTC. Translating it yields CASSPNDNSYGYTF.

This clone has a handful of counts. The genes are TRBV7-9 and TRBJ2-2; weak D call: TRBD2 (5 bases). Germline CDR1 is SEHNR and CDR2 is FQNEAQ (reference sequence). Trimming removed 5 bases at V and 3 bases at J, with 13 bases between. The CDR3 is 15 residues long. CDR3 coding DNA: TGTGCCAGCAGCCCAACTGGAGGATACACCGGGGAGCTGTTTTTT. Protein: CASSPTGGYTGELFF.

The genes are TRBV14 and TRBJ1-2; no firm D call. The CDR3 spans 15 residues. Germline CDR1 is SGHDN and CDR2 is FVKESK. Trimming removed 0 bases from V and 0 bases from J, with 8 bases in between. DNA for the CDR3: TGTGCCAGCAGCCAAGAAGAAACATCTAACTATGGCTACACCTTC. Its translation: CASSQEETSNYGYTF. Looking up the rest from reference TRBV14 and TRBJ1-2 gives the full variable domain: EAGVTQFPSHSVIEKGQTVTLRCDPISGHDNLYWYRRVMGKEIKFLLHFVKESKQDESGMPNNRFLAERTGGTYSTLKVQPAELEDSGVYFCASSQEETSNYGYTFGSGTRLTVV.

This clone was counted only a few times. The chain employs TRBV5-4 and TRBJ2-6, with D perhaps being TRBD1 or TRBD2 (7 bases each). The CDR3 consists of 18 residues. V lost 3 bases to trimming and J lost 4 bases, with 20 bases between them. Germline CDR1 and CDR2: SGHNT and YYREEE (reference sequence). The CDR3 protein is CASSSSSGDREGANVLTF. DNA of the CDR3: TGTGCCAGCAGCTCGAGCAGCGGGGACAGAGAGGGGGCCAACGTCCTGACTTTC.

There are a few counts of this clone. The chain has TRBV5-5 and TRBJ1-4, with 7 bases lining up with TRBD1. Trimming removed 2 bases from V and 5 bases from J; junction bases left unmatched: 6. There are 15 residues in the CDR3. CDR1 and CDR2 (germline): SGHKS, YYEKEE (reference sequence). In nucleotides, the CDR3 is TGTGCCAGCAGCTTTGCGACAGGGCCGAATGAAAAACTGTTTTTT. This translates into CASSFATGPNEKLFF.